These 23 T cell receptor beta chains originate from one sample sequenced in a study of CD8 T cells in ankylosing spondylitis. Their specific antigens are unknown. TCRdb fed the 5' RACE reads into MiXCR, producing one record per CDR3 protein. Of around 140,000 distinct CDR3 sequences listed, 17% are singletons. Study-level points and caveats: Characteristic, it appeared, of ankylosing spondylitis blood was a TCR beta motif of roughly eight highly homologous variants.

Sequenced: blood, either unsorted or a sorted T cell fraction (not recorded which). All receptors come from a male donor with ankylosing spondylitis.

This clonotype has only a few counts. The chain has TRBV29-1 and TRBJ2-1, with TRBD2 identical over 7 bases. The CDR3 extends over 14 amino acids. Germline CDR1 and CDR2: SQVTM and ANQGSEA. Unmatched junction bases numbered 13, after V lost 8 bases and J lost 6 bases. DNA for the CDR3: TGCAGCATCGAGAGCGGGACCGGAGGCAATGAGCAGTTCTTC. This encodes CSIESGTGGNEQFF.

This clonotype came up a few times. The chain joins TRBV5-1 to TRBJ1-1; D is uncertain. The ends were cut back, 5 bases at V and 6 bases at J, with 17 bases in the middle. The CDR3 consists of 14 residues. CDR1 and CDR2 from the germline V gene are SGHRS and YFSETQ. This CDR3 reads CASRPPGPSAEAFF. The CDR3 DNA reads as TGCGCCAGCAGACCTCCGGGCCCGTCGGCTGAAGCTTTCTTT.

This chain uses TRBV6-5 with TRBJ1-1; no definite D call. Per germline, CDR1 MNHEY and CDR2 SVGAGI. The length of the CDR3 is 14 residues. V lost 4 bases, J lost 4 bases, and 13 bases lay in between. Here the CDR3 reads CASSSVGLGTEAFF. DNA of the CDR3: TGTGCCAGCAGTTCCGTTGGGCTCGGCACTGAAGCTTTCTTT.

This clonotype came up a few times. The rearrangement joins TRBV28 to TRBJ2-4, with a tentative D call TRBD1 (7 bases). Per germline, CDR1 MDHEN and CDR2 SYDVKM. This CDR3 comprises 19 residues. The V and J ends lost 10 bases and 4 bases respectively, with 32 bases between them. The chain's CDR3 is CATSSLSGAPRGEKNIQYF. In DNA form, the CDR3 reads TGTGCCACCTCCTCCCTCTCGGGGGCCCCCAGGGGGGAAAAAAACATTCAGTACTTC.

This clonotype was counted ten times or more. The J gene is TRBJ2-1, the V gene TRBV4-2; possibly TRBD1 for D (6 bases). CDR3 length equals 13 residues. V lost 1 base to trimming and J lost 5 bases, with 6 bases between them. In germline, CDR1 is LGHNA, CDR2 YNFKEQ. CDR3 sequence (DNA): TGTGCCAGCAGCCAAGCAGGGGACAATGAGCAGTTCTTC. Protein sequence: CASSQAGDNEQFF.

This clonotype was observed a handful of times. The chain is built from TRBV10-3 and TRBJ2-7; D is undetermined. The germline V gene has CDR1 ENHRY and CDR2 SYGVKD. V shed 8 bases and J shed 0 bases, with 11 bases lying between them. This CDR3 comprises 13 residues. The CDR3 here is CAISPDHSYEQYF. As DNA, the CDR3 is TGTGCCATCTCCCCCGACCACTCCTACGAGCAGTACTTC.

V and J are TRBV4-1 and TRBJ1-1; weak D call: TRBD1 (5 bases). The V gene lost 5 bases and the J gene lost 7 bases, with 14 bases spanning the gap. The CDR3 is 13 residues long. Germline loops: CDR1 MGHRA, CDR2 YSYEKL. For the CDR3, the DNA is TGCGCCAGCAGCACCATTGGGACGGATGAAGCTTTCTTT. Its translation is CASSTIGTDEAFF.

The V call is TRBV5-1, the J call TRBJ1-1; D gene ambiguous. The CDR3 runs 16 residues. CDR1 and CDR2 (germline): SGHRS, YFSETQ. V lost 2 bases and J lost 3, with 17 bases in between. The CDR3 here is CASSFFGVGRDTEAFF. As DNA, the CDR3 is TGCGCCAGCAGCTTTTTTGGCGTTGGGAGAGACACTGAAGCTTTCTTT.

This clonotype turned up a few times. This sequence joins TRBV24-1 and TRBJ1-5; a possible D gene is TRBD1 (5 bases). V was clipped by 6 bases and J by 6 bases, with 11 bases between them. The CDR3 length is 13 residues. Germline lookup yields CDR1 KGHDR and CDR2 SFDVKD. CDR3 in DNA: TGTGCCACCAGTCCGGGGGAACGTCAGCCCCAGCATTTT. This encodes CATSPGERQPQHF.

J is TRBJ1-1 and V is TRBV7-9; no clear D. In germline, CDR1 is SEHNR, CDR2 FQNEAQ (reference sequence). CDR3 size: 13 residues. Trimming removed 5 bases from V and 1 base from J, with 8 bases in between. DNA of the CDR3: TGTGCCAGCAGCGTCGCAGCGAACACTGAAGCTTTCTTT. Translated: CASSVAANTEAFF.

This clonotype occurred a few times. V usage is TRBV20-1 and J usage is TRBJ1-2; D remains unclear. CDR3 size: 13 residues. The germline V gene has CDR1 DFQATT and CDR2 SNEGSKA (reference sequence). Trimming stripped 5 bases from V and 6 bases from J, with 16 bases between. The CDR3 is CSAGYSVGNGYTF. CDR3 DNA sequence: TGCAGTGCTGGTTACAGCGTAGGGAATGGCTACACCTTC.

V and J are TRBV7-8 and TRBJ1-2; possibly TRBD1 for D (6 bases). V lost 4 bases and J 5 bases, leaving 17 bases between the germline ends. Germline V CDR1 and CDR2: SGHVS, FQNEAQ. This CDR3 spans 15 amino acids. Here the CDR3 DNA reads TGTGCCAGCAGCTACCGGGACATCTTTCCTTATGGCTACACCTTC. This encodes CASSYRDIFPYGYTF.

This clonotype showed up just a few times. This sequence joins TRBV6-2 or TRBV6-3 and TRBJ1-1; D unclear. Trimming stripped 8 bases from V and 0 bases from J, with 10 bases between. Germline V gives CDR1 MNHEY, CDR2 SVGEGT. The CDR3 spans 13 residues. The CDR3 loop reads CASEVNLNTEAFF. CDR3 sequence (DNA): TGTGCCAGCGAAGTAAATCTGAACACTGAAGCTTTCTTT.

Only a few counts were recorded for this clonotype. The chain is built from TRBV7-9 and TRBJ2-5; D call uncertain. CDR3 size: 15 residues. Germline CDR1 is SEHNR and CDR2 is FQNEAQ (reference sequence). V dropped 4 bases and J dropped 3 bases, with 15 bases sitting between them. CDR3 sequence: CASSSARSNKETQYF. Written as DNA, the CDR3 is TGTGCCAGCAGCTCAGCCCGCAGCAACAAAGAGACCCAGTACTTC.

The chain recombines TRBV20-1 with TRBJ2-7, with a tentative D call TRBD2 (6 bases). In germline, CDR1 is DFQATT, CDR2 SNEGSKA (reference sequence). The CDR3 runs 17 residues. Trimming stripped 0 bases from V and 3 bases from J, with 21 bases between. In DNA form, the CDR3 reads TGCAGTGCTAGAGAGGAAACTAGCCCATATCCCCTCTACGAGCAGTACTTC. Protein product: CSAREETSPYPLYEQYF.

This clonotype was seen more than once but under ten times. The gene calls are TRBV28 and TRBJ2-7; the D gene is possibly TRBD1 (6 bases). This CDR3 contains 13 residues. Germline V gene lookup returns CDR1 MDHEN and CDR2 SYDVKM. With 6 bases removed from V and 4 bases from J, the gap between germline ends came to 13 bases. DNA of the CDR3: TGTGCCAGCAGGGAAGAACAGGGTTACGAGCAGTACTTC. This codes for CASREEQGYEQYF.

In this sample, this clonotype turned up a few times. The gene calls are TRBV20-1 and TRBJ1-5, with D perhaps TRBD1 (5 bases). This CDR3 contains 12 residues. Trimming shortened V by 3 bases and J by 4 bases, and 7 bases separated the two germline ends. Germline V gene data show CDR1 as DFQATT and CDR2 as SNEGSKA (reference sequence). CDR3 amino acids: CSARAGNQPQHF. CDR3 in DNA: TGCAGTGCTAGGGCAGGGAATCAGCCCCAGCATTTT.

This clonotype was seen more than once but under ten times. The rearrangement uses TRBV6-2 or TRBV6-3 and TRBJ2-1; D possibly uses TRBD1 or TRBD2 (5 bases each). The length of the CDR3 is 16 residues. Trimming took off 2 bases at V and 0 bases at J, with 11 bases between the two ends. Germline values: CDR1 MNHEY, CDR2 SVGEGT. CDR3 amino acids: CASSYTGPVSYNEQFF. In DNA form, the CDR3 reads TGTGCCAGCAGTTACACGGGACCGGTCTCCTACAATGAGCAGTTCTTC.

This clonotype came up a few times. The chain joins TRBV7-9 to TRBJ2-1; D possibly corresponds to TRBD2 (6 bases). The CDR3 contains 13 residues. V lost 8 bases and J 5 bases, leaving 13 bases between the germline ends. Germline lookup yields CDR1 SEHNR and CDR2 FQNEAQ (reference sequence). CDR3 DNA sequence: TGTGCCAGCCTAAGCGGGTCCGACAATGAGCAGTTCTTC. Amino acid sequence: CASLSGSDNEQFF.

CDR3 DNA: TGCGCCAGCAGCCACCCGACGAACACCGGGGAGCTGTTTTTT. This sequence encodes CASSHPTNTGELFF. The V and J genes are TRBV4-1 and TRBJ2-2; D is undetermined. This CDR3 has 14 residues. The germline CDR1 and CDR2 sequences are MGHRA and YSYEKL. Trimming stripped 3 bases from V and 0 bases from J, with 5 bases between.

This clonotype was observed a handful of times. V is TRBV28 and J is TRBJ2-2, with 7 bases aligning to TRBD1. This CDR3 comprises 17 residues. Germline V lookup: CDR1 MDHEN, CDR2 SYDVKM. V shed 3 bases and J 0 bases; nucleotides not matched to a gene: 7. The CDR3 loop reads CASSFSPGTANTGELFF. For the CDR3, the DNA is TGTGCCAGCAGTTTTTCTCCCGGGACAGCGAACACCGGGGAGCTGTTTTTT.

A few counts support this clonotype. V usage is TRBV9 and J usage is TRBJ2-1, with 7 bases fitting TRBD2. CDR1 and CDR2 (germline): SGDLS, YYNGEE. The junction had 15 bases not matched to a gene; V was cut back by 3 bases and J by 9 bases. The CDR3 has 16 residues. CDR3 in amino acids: CASSGGGRQPTIEQFF. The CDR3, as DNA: TGTGCCAGCAGCGGTGGCGGGAGACAACCGACAATTGAGCAGTTCTTC.

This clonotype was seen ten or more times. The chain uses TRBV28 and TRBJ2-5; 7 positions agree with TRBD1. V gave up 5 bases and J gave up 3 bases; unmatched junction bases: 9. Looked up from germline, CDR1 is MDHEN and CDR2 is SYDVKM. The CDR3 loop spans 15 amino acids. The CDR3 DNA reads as TGTGCCAGCAGTCCCCCCACCAGGGGGAAAGAGACCCAGTACTTC. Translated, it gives CASSPPTRGKETQYF.